These T cell receptor beta chains were read from a single sample in a study of blood T cell repertoires in COVID-19. TCRdb's copy holds only in-frame clones and misses some; the assay was immunoSEQ multiplex PCR. The sample lists some 330,000 clones; more than 85% were seen once. The sample was PBMCs or T cells enriched from blood (not recorded which). These receptors were obtained from a woman in her thirties who had recovered from COVID-19. Each CDR3 is given with its conserved first and last residue. The D gene is left open where the match is weak. Expanded clones get a size class; other rows say once, few or many, or leave the size out.

NA	NA	TRBJ1-1	TRBV28	CASSLETEAFF	TGTGCCAGCAGTTTAGAGACTGAAGCTTTCTTT
NA	NA	TRBJ1-2	TRBV5-6	CASSSYDSGYTF	TGTGCCAGCAGCTCCTACGACAGTGGCTACACCTTC
TRBD1	NA	TRBJ1-2	TRBV7-9	CASSEEYRDSKGYTF	TGTGCCAGCAGCGAGGAATACCGGGACAGTAAGGGCTACACCTTC
NA	once	TRBJ1-1	TRBV5-4	CASSFDWNTEAFF	TGTGCCAGCAGCTTTGACTGGAACACTGAAGCTTTCTTT
TRBD1	NA	TRBJ2-7	TRBV5-4	CASSVVPGQGNGYEQYF	TGTGCCAGCAGCGTGGTCCCCGGACAGGGCAACGGCTACGAGCAGTACTTC
NA	NA	TRBJ1-3	TRBV19	CASSTGSGNTIYF	TGTGCCAGTAGTACGGGGTCTGGAAACACCATATATTTT
TRBD1	NA	TRBJ1-2	TRBV11-2	CASRRTGEDGYTF	TGTGCCAGCAGACGGACAGGGGAAGATGGCTACACCTTC
TRBD2	few	TRBJ2-7	TRBV19	CASSGVGGLAGGRDEQYF	TGTGCCAGTAGCGGAGTCGGGGGACTAGCGGGAGGGCGCGACGAGCAGTACTTC
NA	once	TRBJ2-5	TRBV9	CASTPGWEAEGETQYF	TGTGCCAGCACCCCAGGGTGGGAGGCCGAGGGGGAGACCCAGTACTTC
NA	NA	TRBJ2-2	TRBV4-2	CASSQDMGGRAGELFF	TGTGCCAGCAGCCAAGATATGGGGGGAAGGGCCGGGGAGCTGTTTTTT
TRBD2	NA	TRBJ2-7	TRBV10-3	CAIRPGLASDEQYF	TGTGCCATCAGGCCGGGACTAGCATCCGACGAGCAGTACTTC
NA	NA	TRBJ2-7	TRBV6-5	CASSYGGSRTYEQYF	TGTGCCAGCAGTTACGGGGGCAGCAGGACCTACGAGCAGTACTTC
TRBD1	NA	TRBJ1-2	TRBV29-1	CSVEFVQGAFGYTF	TGCAGCGTTGAGTTCGTCCAGGGGGCGTTTGGCTACACCTTC
TRBD2	NA	TRBJ2-7	TRBV7-3	CASSLLAGVSYEQYF	TGTGCCAGCAGCTTGCTTGCGGGAGTATCCTACGAGCAGTACTTC
NA	once	TRBJ2-7	TRBV5-1	CASSVQGSYEQYF	TGCGCCAGCAGCGTACAGGGTTCCTACGAGCAGTACTTC
TRBD1	NA	TRBJ1-6	TRBV10-3	CAISEGTGGYNSPLHF	TGTGCCATCAGTGAAGGGACAGGGGGTTATAATTCACCCCTCCACTTT
NA	NA	TRBJ1-6	TRBV5-1	CASSLWGLSDSPLHF	TGCGCCAGCAGCTTGTGGGGGCTCAGTGATTCACCCCTCCACTTT
TRBD1	once	TRBJ2-3	TRBV27	CASSPKRAGGIPIRTDTQYF	TGTGCCAGCAGTCCCAAAAGGGCAGGGGGAATTCCGATACGCACAGATACGCAGTATTTT
NA	once	TRBJ1-4	TRBV18	CASSPKVRGINEKLFF	TGTGCCAGCTCACCGAAAGTTAGGGGGATTAATGAAAAACTGTTTTTT
TRBD1	NA	TRBJ2-2	TRBV5-1	CASSQRGQGEGGELFF	TGCGCCAGCAGTCAACGGGGACAGGGGGAAGGCGGGGAGCTGTTTTTT
NA	NA	TRBJ1-1	TRBV6-5	CASSTLMNTEAFF	TGTGCCAGCTCGACTTTAATGAACACTGAAGCTTTCTTT
TRBD1	NA	TRBJ1-5	TRBV6-2/TRBV6-3	CASSDPTGGHQPQHF	TGTGCCAGCAGTGACCCGACAGGGGGGCATCAGCCCCAGCATTTT
TRBD1	NA	TRBJ2-7	TRBV29-1	CSARQGADEQYF	TGCAGCGCCCGACAGGGGGCAGACGAGCAGTACTTC
NA	NA	TRBJ2-6	TRBV5-4	CASSLTSRGAGANVLTF	TGTGCCAGCAGCTTAACTAGCAGAGGGGCCGGGGCCAACGTCCTGACTTTC
NA	once	TRBJ1-4	TRBV4-2	CASRQPGAGGEKLFF	TGTGCCAGCAGACAACCAGGGGCCGGGGGGGAAAAACTGTTTTTT
NA	NA	TRBJ1-4	TRBV7-2	CASSPGQTTNEKLFF	TGTGCCAGCAGTCCAGGACAGACAACTAATGAAAAACTGTTTTTT
TRBD2	once	TRBJ2-1	TRBV4-2	CASSTSSGGDNEQFF	TGTGCCAGCAGCACATCTAGCGGGGGGGACAATGAGCAGTTCTTC
TRBD1	NA	TRBJ1-2	TRBV2	CASSGTGRGYTF	TGTGCCAGCAGCGGGACAGGACGAGGCTACACCTTC
NA	NA	TRBJ1-1	TRBV9	CASSVDTGLMNTEAFF	TGTGCCAGCAGCGTAGACACAGGTCTTATGAACACTGAAGCTTTCTTT
NA	NA	TRBJ1-2	TRBV10-3	CAISEQGNYGYTF	TGTGCCATCAGTGAGCAGGGGAACTATGGCTACACCTTC
TRBD2	NA	TRBJ2-1	TRBV19	CASSIGGRAGNNEQFF	TGTGCCAGTAGTATAGGGGGGAGGGCCGGAAACAATGAGCAGTTCTTC
NA	NA	TRBJ1-2	TRBV19	CASLPRQAYYGYTF	TGTGCCAGTCTCCCACGTCAGGCCTACTATGGCTACACCTTC
NA	NA	TRBJ2-2	TRBV3-1/TRBV3-2	CASSQEGLGQSTGELFF	TGTGCCAGCAGCCAAGAAGGGCTAGGACAGAGCACCGGGGAGCTGTTTTTT
TRBD1	NA	TRBJ2-3	TRBV29-1	CSVTGQTAQYF	TGCAGCGTAACGGGACAGACGGCGCAGTATTTT
TRBD2	NA	TRBJ2-1	TRBV9	CASSRSMNSGANSGEQFF	TGTGCCAGCAGCAGAAGCATGAATAGCGGGGCCAACTCCGGTGAGCAGTTCTTC
NA	NA	TRBJ1-6	TRBV25-1	CASQGVTVSPLHF	TGTGCCAGCCAGGGCGTGACCGTTTCACCCCTCCACTTT
TRBD1	NA	TRBJ1-4	TRBV18	CASSLGTANEKLFF	TGTGCCAGCTCCCTCGGGACAGCGAATGAAAAACTGTTTTTT
TRBD1	NA	TRBJ1-1	TRBV5-4	CASSQQGALNTEAFF	TGTGCCAGCAGCCAACAGGGGGCCTTGAACACTGAAGCTTTCTTT
TRBD1	NA	TRBJ1-5	TRBV28	CASSAPGGGENQPQHF	TGTGCCAGCAGTGCTCCAGGGGGAGGAGAGAATCAGCCCCAGCATTTT
NA	NA	TRBJ1-5	TRBV7-8	CASSSVPSGPQHF	TGTGCCAGCAGCTCAGTTCCGTCGGGGCCCCAGCATTTT
NA	NA	TRBJ2-7	TRBV27	CASSYSGGSYEQYF	TGTGCCAGCAGTTACTCAGGAGGATCCTACGAGCAGTACTTC
NA	NA	TRBJ1-1	TRBV7-8	CASSLGGWGSRRTEAFF	TGTGCCAGCAGCCTAGGAGGGTGGGGTTCTAGAAGAACTGAAGCTTTCTTT
TRBD2	NA	TRBJ2-1	TRBV5-1	CASSLGTRGNEQFF	TGCGCCAGCAGCCTCGGGACTAGGGGCAATGAGCAGTTCTTC
NA	once	TRBJ1-5	TRBV2	CASSEIQGHSNQPQHF	TGTGCCAGCAGTGAAATCCAGGGTCATAGCAATCAGCCCCAGCATTTT